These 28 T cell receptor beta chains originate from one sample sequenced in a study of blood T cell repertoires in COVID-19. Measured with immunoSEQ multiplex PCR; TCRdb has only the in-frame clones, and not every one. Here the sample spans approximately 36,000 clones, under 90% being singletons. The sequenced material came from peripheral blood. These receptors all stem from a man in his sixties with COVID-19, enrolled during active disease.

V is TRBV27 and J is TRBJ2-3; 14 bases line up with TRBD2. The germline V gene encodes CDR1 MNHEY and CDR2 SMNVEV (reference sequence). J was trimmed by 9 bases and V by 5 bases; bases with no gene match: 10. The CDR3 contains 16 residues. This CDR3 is CASSIPGLAGAGTQYF. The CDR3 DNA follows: TGTGCCAGCAGTATTCCGGGACTAGCGGGAGCAGGAACGCAGTATTTT.

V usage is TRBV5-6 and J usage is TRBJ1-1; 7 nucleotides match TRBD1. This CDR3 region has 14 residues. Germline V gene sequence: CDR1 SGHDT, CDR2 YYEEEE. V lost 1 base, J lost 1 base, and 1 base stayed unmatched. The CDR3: CASSLRTGNTEAFF. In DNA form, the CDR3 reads TGTGCCAGCAGCTTGCGGACAGGGAACACTGAAGCTTTCTTT. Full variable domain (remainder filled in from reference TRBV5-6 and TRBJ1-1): DAGVTQSPTHLIKTRGQQVTLRCSPKSGHDTVSWYQQALGQGPQFIFQYYEEEERQRGNFPDRFSGHQFPNYSSELNVNALLLGDSALYLCASSLRTGNTEAFFGQGTRLTVV.

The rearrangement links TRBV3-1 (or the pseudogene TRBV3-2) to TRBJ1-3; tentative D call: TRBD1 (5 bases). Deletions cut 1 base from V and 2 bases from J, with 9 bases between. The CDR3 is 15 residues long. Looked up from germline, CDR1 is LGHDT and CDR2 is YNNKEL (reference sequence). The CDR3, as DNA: TGTGCCAGCAGCCAAGGGCAGGGAACTGGAAACACCATATATTTT. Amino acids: CASSQGQGTGNTIYF.

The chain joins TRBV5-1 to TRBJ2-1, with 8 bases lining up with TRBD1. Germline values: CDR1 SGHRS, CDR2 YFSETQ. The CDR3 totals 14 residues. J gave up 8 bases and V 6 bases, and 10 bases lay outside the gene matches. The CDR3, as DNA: TGCGCCAGCAAAGAGGCAGGGGGCCTATATGAGCAGTTCTTC. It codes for CASKEAGGLYEQFF.

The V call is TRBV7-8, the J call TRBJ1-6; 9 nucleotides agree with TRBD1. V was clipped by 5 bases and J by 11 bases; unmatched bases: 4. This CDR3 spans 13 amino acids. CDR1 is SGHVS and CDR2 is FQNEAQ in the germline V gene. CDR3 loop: CASSSRQGAPLHF. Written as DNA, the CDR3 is TGTGCCAGCAGCAGTAGACAGGGGGCACCCCTCCACTTT.

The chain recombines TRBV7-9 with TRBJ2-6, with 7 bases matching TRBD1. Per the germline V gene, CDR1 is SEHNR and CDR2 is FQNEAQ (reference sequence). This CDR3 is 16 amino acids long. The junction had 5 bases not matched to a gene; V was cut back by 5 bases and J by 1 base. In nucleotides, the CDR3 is TGTGCCAGCAGCACTCACAGGGGTTCTGGGGCCAACGTCCTGACTTTC. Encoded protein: CASSTHRGSGANVLTF.

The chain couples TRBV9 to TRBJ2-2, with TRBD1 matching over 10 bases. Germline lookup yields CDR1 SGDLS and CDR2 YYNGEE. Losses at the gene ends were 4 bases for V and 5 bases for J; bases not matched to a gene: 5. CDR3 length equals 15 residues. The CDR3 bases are TGTGCCAGCAGCCTTAGGACAGGGGGGACCGGGGAGCTGTTTTTT. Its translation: CASSLRTGGTGELFF.

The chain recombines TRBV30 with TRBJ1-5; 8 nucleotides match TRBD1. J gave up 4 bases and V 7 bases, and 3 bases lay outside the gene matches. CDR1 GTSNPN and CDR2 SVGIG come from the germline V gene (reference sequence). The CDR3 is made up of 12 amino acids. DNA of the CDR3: TGTGCCTCGGGACAGGCAAATCAGCCCCAGCATTTT. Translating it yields CASGQANQPQHF.

Here the CDR3 DNA reads TGTGCCAGCAGAGTTACAGGGCCTTACGGAAACACCATATATTTT. Translation: CASRVTGPYGNTIYF. The rearrangement joins TRBV28 to TRBJ1-3; tentatively, D is TRBD1 (6 bases). V was shortened by 6 bases and J by 4 bases, with 16 bases between the two germline ends. The CDR3 is 15 residues long. Germline assignment: CDR1 MDHEN and CDR2 SYDVKM.

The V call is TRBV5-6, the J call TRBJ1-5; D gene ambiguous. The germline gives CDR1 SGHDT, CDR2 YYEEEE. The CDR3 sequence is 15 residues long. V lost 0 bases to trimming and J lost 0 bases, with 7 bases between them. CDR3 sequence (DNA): TGTGCCAGCAGCTTGGGGCCGATTAGCAATCAGCCCCAGCATTTT. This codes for CASSLGPISNQPQHF. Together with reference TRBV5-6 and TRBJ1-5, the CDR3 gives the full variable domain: DAGVTQSPTHLIKTRGQQVTLRCSPKSGHDTVSWYQQALGQGPQFIFQYYEEEERQRGNFPDRFSGHQFPNYSSELNVNALLLGDSALYLCASSLGPISNQPQHFGDGTRLSIL.

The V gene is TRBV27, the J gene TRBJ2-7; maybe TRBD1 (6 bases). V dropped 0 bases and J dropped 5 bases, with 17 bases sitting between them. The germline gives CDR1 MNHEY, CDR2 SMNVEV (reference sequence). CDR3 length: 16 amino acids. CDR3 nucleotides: TGTGCCAGCAGTTTATCCTCGCAAACAGGGCGACACGAGCAGTACTTC. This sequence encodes CASSLSSQTGRHEQYF.

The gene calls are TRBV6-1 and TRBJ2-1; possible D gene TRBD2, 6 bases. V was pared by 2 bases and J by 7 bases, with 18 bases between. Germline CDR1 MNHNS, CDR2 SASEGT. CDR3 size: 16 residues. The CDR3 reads CASSESSGLRWNEQFF. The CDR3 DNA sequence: TGTGCCAGCAGTGAAAGTTCCGGACTAAGATGGAATGAGCAGTTCTTC.

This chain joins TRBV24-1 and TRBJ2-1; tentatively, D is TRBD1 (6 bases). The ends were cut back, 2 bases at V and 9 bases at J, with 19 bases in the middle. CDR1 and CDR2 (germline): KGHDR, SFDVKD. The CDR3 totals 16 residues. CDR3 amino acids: CATSDSGASRRSEQFF. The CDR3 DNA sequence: TGTGCCACCAGTGATTCAGGGGCATCCCGTCGGAGTGAGCAGTTCTTC.

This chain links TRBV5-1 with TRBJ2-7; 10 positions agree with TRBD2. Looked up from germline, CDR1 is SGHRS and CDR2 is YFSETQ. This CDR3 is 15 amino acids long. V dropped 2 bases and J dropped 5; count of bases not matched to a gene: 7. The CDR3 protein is CASSFPSGSPNEQYF. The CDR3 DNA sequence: TGCGCCAGCAGCTTCCCTAGCGGGAGCCCCAACGAGCAGTACTTC.

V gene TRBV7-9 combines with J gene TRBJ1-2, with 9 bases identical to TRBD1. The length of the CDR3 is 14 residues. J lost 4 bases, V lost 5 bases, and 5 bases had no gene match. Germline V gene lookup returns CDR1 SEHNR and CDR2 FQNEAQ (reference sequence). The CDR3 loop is CASSARDRAYGYTF. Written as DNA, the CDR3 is TGTGCCAGCAGCGCCCGGGACAGGGCCTATGGCTACACCTTC.

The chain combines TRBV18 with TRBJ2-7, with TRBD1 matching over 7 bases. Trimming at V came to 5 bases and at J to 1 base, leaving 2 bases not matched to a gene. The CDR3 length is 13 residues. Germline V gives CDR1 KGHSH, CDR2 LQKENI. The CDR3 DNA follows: TGTGCCAGCTCAACGGGACAGTCCTACGAGCAGTACTTC. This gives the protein CASSTGQSYEQYF. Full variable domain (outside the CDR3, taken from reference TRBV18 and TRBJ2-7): NAGVMQNPRHLVRRRGQEARLRCSPMKGHSHVYWYRQLPEEGLKFMVYLQKENIIDESGMPKERFSAEFPKEGPSILRIQQVVRGDSAAYFCASSTGQSYEQYFGPGTRLTVT.

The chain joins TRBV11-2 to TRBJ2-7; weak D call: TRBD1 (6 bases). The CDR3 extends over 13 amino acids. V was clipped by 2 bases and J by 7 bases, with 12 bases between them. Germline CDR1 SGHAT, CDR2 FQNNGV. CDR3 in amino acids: CASSLTSQGEQYF. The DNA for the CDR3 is TGTGCCAGCAGCTTAACTAGTCAGGGGGAGCAGTACTTC.

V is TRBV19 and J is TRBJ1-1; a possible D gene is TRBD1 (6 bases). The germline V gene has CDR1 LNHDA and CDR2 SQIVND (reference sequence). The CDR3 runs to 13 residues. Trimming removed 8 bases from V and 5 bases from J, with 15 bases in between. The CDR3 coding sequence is TGTGCCAGTGGCTCAAAGGGGGGGACTGAAGCTTTCTTT. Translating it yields CASGSKGGTEAFF.

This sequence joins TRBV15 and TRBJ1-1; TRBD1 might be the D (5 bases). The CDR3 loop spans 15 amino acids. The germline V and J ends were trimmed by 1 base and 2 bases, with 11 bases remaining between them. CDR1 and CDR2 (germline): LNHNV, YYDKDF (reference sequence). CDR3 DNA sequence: TGTGCCACCAGCAGAGTGGCCAGGGCAAACACTGAAGCTTTCTTT. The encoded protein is CATSRVARANTEAFF.

The CDR3 loop is CASSGQGYNSPLHF. The CDR3 coding sequence is TGTGCCAGCAGCGGACAGGGGTATAATTCACCCCTCCACTTT. V usage is TRBV7-9 and J usage is TRBJ1-6; 9 bases fit TRBD1. CDR3 length: 14 residues. With V trimmed by 5 bases and J by 4 bases, 0 bases remained unmatched. CDR1 is SEHNR and CDR2 is FQNEAQ in the germline V gene (reference sequence).

CDR3 nucleotide sequence: TGTGCCAGCAGTGATCTAGCGGGAACCACCTACAATGAGCAGTTCTTC. Its translation is CASSDLAGTTYNEQFF. The chain recombines TRBV25-1 with TRBJ2-1, with TRBD2 identical over 9 bases. CDR3 length: 16 amino acids. V shed 3 bases, J shed 2 bases, and the junction held 5 bases outside the gene matches. The germline CDR1 and CDR2 sequences are MGHDK and SYGVNS. Full variable domain (remainder filled in from reference TRBV25-1 and TRBJ2-1): EADIYQTPRYLVIGTGKKITLECSQTMGHDKMYWYQQDPGMELHLIHYSYGVNSTEKGDLSSESTVSRIRTEHFPLTLESARPSHTSQYLCASSDLAGTTYNEQFFGPGTRLTVL.

The CDR3 spells CAISELDRDYGYTF. CDR3 nucleotide sequence: TGTGCCATCAGTGAGCTGGACAGGGACTATGGCTACACCTTC. V and J are TRBV10-3 and TRBJ1-2; TRBD1 matches 8 bases. Germline V gene lookup returns CDR1 ENHRY and CDR2 SYGVKD. The CDR3 is 14 residues long. The V segment lost 2 bases and the J segment 3 bases; nucleotides outside the gene matches: 2.

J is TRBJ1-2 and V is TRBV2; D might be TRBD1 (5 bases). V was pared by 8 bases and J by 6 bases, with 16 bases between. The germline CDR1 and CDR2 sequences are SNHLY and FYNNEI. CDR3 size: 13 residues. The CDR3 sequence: CASGVSSGNGYTF. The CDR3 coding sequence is TGTGCCAGCGGAGTTTCCTCAGGGAATGGCTACACCTTC. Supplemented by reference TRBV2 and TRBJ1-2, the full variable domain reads EPEVTQTPSHQVTQMGQEVILRCVPISNHLYFYWYRQILGQKVEFLVSFYNNEISEKSEIFDDQFSVERPDGSNFTLKIRSTKLEDSAMYFCASGVSSGNGYTFGSGTRLTVV.

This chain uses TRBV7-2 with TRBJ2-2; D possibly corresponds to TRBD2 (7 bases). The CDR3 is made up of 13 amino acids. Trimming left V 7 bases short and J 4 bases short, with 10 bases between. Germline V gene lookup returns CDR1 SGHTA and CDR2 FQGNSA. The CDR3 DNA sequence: TGTGCCAGCAACAGGGAGGGCACCGGGGAGCTGTTTTTT. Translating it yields CASNREGTGELFF.

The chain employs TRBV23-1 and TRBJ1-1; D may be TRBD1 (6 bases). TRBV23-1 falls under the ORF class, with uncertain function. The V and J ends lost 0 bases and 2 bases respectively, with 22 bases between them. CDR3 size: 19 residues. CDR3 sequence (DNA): TGCGCCAGCAGTCAATCAGTTTGGTCAGGGGTCCCTTCAAACACTGAAGCTTTCTTT. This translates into CASSQSVWSGVPSNTEAFF.

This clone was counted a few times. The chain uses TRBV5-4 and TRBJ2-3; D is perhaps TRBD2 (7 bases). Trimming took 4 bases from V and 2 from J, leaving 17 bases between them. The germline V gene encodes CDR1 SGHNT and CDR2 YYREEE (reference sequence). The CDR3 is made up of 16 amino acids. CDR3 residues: CASSLPGGGTTDTQYF. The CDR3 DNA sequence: TGTGCCAGCAGCCTCCCGGGGGGCGGGACCACAGATACGCAGTATTTT.

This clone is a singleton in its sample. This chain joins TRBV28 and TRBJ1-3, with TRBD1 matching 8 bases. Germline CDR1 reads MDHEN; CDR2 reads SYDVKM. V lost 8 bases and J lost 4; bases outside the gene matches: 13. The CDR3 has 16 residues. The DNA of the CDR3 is TGTGCCAGCGGGCAAGCTACCAGGGGGCTCGGAAACACCATATATTTT. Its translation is CASGQATRGLGNTIYF.

The CDR3 protein is CASSSSGVSEQYF. CDR3 DNA sequence: TGTGCCAGCAGCTCCTCAGGGGTTAGCGAGCAGTACTTC. The chain uses TRBV11-3 and TRBJ2-7, with D maybe TRBD1 (6 bases). The CDR3 runs 13 residues. The V end was cut by 4 bases, the J end by 6 bases, with 13 bases between. CDR1 SGHNT and CDR2 YENEEA come from the germline V gene.